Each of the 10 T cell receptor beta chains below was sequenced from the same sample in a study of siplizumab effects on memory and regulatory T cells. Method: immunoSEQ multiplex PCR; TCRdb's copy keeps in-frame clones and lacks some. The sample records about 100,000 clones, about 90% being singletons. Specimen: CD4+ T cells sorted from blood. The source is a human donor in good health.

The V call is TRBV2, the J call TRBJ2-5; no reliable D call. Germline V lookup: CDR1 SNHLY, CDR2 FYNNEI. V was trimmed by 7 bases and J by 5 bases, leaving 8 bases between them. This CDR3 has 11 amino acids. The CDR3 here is CASTRLETQYF. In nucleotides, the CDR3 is TGTGCCAGCACCCGTTTGGAGACCCAGTACTTC.

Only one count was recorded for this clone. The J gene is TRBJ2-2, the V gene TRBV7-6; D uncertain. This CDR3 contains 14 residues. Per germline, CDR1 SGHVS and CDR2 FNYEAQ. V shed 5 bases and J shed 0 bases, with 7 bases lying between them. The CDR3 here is CASSAQANTGELFF. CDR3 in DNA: TGTGCCAGCAGCGCCCAGGCGAACACCGGGGAGCTGTTTTTT.

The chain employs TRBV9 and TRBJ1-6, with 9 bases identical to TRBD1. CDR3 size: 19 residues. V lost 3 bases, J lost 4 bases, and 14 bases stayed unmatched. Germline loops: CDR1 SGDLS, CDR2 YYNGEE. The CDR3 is CASSATTGTGFTYNSPLHF. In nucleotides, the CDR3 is TGTGCCAGCAGCGCTACAACCGGGACAGGGTTCACATATAATTCACCCCTCCACTTT.

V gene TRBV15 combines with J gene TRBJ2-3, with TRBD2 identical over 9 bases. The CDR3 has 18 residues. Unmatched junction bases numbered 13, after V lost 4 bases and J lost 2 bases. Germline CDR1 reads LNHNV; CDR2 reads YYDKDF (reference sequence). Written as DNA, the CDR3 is TGTGCCACCAGCACCTTCATTACCGCGGGGGGGGACACAGATACGCAGTATTTT. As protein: CATSTFITAGGDTDTQYF.

Here the CDR3 DNA reads TGTGCCAGCAGTAAGGTTGAGGCCTACGAGCAGTACTTC. This codes for CASSKVEAYEQYF. The chain employs TRBV2 and TRBJ2-7; D ambiguous. Trimming took off 5 bases at V and 2 bases at J, with 10 bases between the two ends. Per germline, CDR1 SNHLY and CDR2 FYNNEI. The CDR3 sequence is 13 residues long.

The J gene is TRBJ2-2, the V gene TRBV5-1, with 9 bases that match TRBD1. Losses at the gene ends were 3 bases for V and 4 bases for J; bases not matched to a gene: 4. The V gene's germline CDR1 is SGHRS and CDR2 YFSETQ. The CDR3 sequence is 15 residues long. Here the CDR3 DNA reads TGCGCCAGCAGCTCACAGGGGGCGTCCACCGGGGAGCTGTTTTTT. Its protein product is CASSSQGASTGELFF.

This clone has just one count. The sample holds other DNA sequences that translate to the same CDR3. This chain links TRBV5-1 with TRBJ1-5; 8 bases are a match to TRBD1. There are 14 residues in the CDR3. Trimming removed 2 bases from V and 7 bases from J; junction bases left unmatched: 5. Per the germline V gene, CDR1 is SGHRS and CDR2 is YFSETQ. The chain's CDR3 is CASSFGQGNQPQHF. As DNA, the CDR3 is TGCGCCAGCAGCTTTGGACAGGGTAACCAGCCCCAGCATTTT.

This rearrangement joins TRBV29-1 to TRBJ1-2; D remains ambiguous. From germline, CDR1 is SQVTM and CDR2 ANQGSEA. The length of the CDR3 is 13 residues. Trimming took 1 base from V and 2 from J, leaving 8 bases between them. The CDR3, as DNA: TGCAGCGTTGAAGGAAGGGAGAACTATGGCTACACCTTC. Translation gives CSVEGRENYGYTF.

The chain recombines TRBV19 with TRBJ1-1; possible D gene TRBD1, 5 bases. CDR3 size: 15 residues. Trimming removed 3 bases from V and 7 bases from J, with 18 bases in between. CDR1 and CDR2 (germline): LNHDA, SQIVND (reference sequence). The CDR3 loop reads CASSIGAAGGHEAFF. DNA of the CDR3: TGTGCCAGTAGTATCGGGGCAGCCGGTGGACATGAAGCTTTCTTT.

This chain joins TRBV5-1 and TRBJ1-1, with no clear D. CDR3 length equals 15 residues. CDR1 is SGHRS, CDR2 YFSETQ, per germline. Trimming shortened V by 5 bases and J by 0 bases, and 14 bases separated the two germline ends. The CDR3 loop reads CASSRIDGMNTEAFF. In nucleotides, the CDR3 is TGCGCCAGCAGTAGGATTGACGGCATGAACACTGAAGCTTTCTTT.